This TCR beta chain was obtained from a study of T cells after yellow fever vaccination. As for the study in general: SMART-Seq v4 Ultra Low Input served to prepare low-cell-number fractions. Regarding the study as a whole: One caveat is that FACS-sorted repertoires could contain abundant clonotypes contaminating from the bulk population. Among all clonotypes, a small share was observed in both CD4 and CD8 compartments.

With respect to this clonotype: Its antigen is not known.

A process of 5'RACE template switching, which added a universal primer site and UMIs, was used to make TCR cDNA. One entry per CDR3 protein results from TCRdb running MiXCR on the 5' RACE reads. Among 500,000 to 700,000 distinct CDR3 sequences listed, over 15% were seen once. Germline V CDR1 and CDR2: LNHDA, SQIVND (reference sequence). The CDR3 sequence is 16 residues long. The germline V and J ends were trimmed by 0 bases and 4 bases, with 13 bases remaining between them. This receptor was taken from a young man who received the YFV17D yellow fever vaccine. The specimen was PBMCs, collected 15 days after the yellow fever booster vaccination. The chain combines TRBV19 with TRBJ1-5, with D uncertain. The CDR3: CASSIDRASQNQPQHF. CDR3 sequence (DNA): TGTGCCAGTAGTATAGATCGCGCTTCACAGAATCAGCCCCAGCATTTT.